A single sample gave rise to the 19 T cell receptor beta chains below, sequenced in a study of blood T cell repertoires in COVID-19 (dated by TCRdb to 2020 to 2022). Libraries were constructed by the immunoSEQ multiplex PCR assay. TCRdb carries this immuneACCESS record with in-frame sequences only. Its versions omit some clonotypes, under half of them owing to an unresolved V gene in the studies checked, with the rest unexplained. The sample table shows fewer than 500,000 clones, and approximately 90% are seen once. The top ten hold roughly 0.7% of the sample. The sample was PBMCs or T cells enriched from blood (not recorded which). These receptors originate from a woman in her late teens or twenties who had recovered from COVID-19.

This clone showed up just a few times. The chain employs TRBV27 and TRBJ1-2, with a weak D call TRBD1 (5 bases). V lost 5 bases and J 5 bases, leaving 18 bases between the germline ends. Germline loops: CDR1 MNHEY, CDR2 SMNVEV (reference sequence). This CDR3 contains 15 residues. The CDR3 loop reads CASSLNIQDLYGYTF. As DNA, the CDR3 is TGTGCCAGCAGTCTGAACATACAGGATCTATATGGCTACACCTTC.

This chain links TRBV11-3 with TRBJ2-3, with 10 bases matching TRBD1. This CDR3 contains 16 residues. Germline V gene lookup returns CDR1 SGHNT and CDR2 YENEEA. The junction had 9 bases not matched to a gene; V was cut back by 2 bases and J by 7 bases. CDR3 sequence (DNA): TGTGCCAGCAGCTTAAGGGTGGACAGGGGGTCTTATACGCAGTATTTT. Protein sequence: CASSLRVDRGSYTQYF.

J is TRBJ1-1 and V is TRBV30; the D is unclear. Trimming shortened V by 7 bases and J by 4 bases, and 13 bases separated the two germline ends. Germline V gives CDR1 GTSNPN, CDR2 SVGIG (reference sequence). The length of the CDR3 is 12 residues. CDR3 sequence reads: CASRTTFTEAFF. CDR3 DNA: TGTGCCTCACGAACGACTTTCACTGAAGCTTTCTTT.

The chain has TRBV6-5 and TRBJ1-5, with D possibly matching TRBD1 (5 bases). Per the germline V gene, CDR1 is MNHEY and CDR2 is SVGAGI. The length of the CDR3 is 15 residues. The V end was cut by 4 bases, the J end by 0 bases, with 10 bases between. Here the CDR3 reads CASSSTGLSNQPQHF. The DNA of the CDR3 is TGTGCCAGCAGTTCTACAGGTCTTAGCAATCAGCCCCAGCATTTT.

The chain links TRBV12-3 or TRBV12-4 to TRBJ1-2; 8 nucleotides line up with TRBD1. CDR3 length: 13 residues. V lost 6 bases to trimming and J lost 6 bases; unmatched junction nucleotides: 6. CDR3 loop: CASRFGQGHGYTF. The CDR3 DNA sequence: TGTGCCAGCAGATTCGGACAGGGACATGGCTACACCTTC.

This sequence joins TRBV27 and TRBJ1-2; 7 nucleotides match TRBD1. The V gene end was trimmed by 3 bases and the J gene end by 8 bases; junction bases not matched to a gene: 9. This CDR3 spans 14 amino acids. CDR1 and CDR2 from the germline V gene are MNHEY and SMNVEV (reference sequence). CDR3 coding DNA: TGTGCCAGCAGTTTTTACAGGGGATCCGGAGGCTACACCTTC. Amino acids: CASSFYRGSGGYTF.

This clone occurred once. The CDR3 region is CAIGQGNEQYF. The CDR3 DNA reads as TGTGCCATCGGACAGGGCAACGAGCAGTACTTC. V is TRBV10-3 and J is TRBJ2-7, with 8 bases matching TRBD1. V shed 8 bases and J 5 bases; nucleotides not matched to a gene: 2. This CDR3 comprises 11 residues. The V gene's germline CDR1 is ENHRY and CDR2 SYGVKD.

V is TRBV28 and J is TRBJ1-2; tentatively, D is TRBD1 (6 bases). Per germline, CDR1 MDHEN and CDR2 SYDVKM. This CDR3 contains 13 residues. V was shortened by 6 bases and J by 0 bases, with 8 bases between the two germline ends. CDR3: CASRPGANYGYTF. The CDR3 DNA follows: TGTGCCAGCAGACCAGGGGCTAACTATGGCTACACCTTC.

The gene calls are TRBV4-1 and TRBJ2-3, with a tentative D call TRBD2 (5 bases). The CDR3 is 16 residues long. V was trimmed by 1 base and J by 7 bases, leaving 18 bases between them. CDR1 MGHRA and CDR2 YSYEKL come from the germline V gene. CDR3 in amino acids: CASSQVLRGIGNTQYF. In DNA, the CDR3 is TGCGCCAGCAGCCAAGTATTGAGAGGGATTGGAAATACGCAGTATTTT.

The chain recombines TRBV5-1 with TRBJ2-3; TRBD1 matches 7 bases. The CDR3 loop spans 15 amino acids. The ends lost 3 bases at V and 2 bases at J; junction bases unmatched: 6. Germline CDR1 SGHRS, CDR2 YFSETQ. CDR3 region: CASSSRTGFTDTQYF. The CDR3 coding sequence is TGCGCCAGCAGCTCCAGGACAGGTTTCACAGATACGCAGTATTTT.

CDR3 bases: TGTGCCAGCAACCTGGGGGGGACAGGGGCAAACTATGGCTACACCTTC. Protein: CASNLGGTGANYGYTF. The gene calls are TRBV2 and TRBJ1-2; 10 nucleotides align to TRBD1. Losses at the gene ends were 7 bases for V and 2 bases for J; bases not matched to a gene: 10. The CDR3 length is 16 residues. The germline V gene encodes CDR1 SNHLY and CDR2 FYNNEI.

The V and J genes are TRBV2 and TRBJ2-2; 8 nucleotides align to TRBD2. The V segment lost 2 bases and the J segment 3 bases; nucleotides outside the gene matches: 5. This CDR3 contains 16 residues. In germline, CDR1 is SNHLY, CDR2 FYNNEI. CDR3 in DNA: TGTGCCAGCAGTGAATGGAGTAGCGGGGACACCGGGGAGCTGTTTTTT. Protein: CASSEWSSGDTGELFF. Combining the CDR3 with reference TRBV2 and TRBJ2-2 gives the whole variable domain EPEVTQTPSHQVTQMGQEVILRCVPISNHLYFYWYRQILGQKVEFLVSFYNNEISEKSEIFDDQFSVERPDGSNFTLKIRSTKLEDSAMYFCASSEWSSGDTGELFFGEGSRLTVL.

V gene TRBV30 combines with J gene TRBJ1-5, with no clear D. Germline V gene sequence: CDR1 GTSNPN, CDR2 SVGIG (reference sequence). V was shortened by 2 bases and J by 7 bases, with 18 bases between the two germline ends. The CDR3 has 15 residues. The CDR3 DNA sequence: TGTGCCTGGAGTCCTGGACCATTCTCGGGGCAGCCCCAGCATTTT. Translating it yields CAWSPGPFSGQPQHF.

V and J are TRBV6-6 and TRBJ1-2; D possibly corresponds to TRBD1 (6 bases). Trimming left V 5 bases short and J 7 bases short, with 14 bases between. Germline V gene data show CDR1 as MNHNY and CDR2 as SVGAGI (reference sequence). The CDR3 contains 13 residues. The CDR3 DNA reads as TGTGCCAGCAGTCTCGGACAGAATCCTGGCTACACCTTC. Its translation: CASSLGQNPGYTF.

The V gene is TRBV24-1, the J gene TRBJ1-5; D gene uncertain. V was clipped by 3 bases and J by 2 bases, with 13 bases between them. Germline V lookup: CDR1 KGHDR, CDR2 SFDVKD. The CDR3 has 16 amino acids. The CDR3 nucleotides read TGTGCCACCAGTGATGAGGCAGCCTCTTGCAATCAGCCCCAGCATTTT. Amino acid sequence: CATSDEAASCNQPQHF.

The rearrangement joins TRBV30 to TRBJ1-2; tentative D call: TRBD1 (6 bases). Per germline, CDR1 GTSNPN and CDR2 SVGIG (reference sequence). V was trimmed by 0 bases and J by 4 bases, leaving 12 bases between them. This CDR3 contains 14 residues. CDR3 DNA sequence: TGTGCCTGGAGTGTTGGGTACAGGGTCTATGGCTACACCTTC. It yields the protein CAWSVGYRVYGYTF.

The chain is built from TRBV12-3 or TRBV12-4 and TRBJ2-1; tentatively, D is TRBD2 (5 bases). This CDR3 is built from 13 residues. Trimming took off 6 bases at V and 8 bases at J, with 14 bases between the two ends. In DNA, the CDR3 is TGTGCCAGCAGACCTCCGACCGGGGATGAGCAGTTCTTC. It translates to CASRPPTGDEQFF.

This sequence joins TRBV19 and TRBJ1-2; TRBD1 agrees at 10 bases. From germline, CDR1 is LNHDA and CDR2 SQIVND (reference sequence). The V gene end was trimmed by 4 bases and the J gene end by 6 bases; junction bases not matched to a gene: 8. CDR3 length equals 15 residues. The CDR3 nucleotides read TGTGCCAGTAGTACTCGACAGGGGGCCGGCCATGGCTACACCTTC. Its protein is CASSTRQGAGHGYTF.

The CDR3 nucleotides read TGTGCCAGCAGCCAAGCTATAAGGGGTGGCTACACCTTC. Amino acid sequence: CASSQAIRGGYTF. The chain uses TRBV3-1 (or the pseudogene TRBV3-2) and TRBJ1-2, with a weak D call TRBD1 (5 bases). CDR1 and CDR2 (germline): LGHDT, YNNKEL (reference sequence). The CDR3 contains 13 residues. V was pared by 1 base and J by 7 bases, with 10 bases between.